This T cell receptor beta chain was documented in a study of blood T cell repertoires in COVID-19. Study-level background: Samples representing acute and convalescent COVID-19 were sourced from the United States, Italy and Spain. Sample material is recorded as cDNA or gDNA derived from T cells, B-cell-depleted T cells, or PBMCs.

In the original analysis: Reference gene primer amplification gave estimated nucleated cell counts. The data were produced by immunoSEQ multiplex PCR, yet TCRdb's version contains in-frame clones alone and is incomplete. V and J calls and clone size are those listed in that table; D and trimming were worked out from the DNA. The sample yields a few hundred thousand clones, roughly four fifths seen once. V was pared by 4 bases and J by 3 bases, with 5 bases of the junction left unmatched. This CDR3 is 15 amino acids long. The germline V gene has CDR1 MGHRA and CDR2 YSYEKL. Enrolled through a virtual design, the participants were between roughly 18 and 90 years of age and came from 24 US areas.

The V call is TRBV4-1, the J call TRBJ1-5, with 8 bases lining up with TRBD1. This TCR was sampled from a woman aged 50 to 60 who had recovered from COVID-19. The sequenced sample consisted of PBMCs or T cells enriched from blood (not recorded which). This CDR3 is CASSPQDRANQPQHF. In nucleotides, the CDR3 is TGCGCCAGCAGCCCTCAGGACAGGGCCAATCAGCCCCAGCATTTT.